The 2 T cell receptor beta chains below come from one sample, sequenced in a study of CD4 T cells in relation to SARS-CoV-2 and coronaviruses. The data were produced by immunoSEQ multiplex PCR, yet TCRdb's version contains in-frame clones alone and is incomplete. The top ten clones hold around 3.3% of a sample with roughly 36,000 clones, approximately 85% of them seen once. The specimen sequenced was memory CD4+ T cells from PBMCs. These receptor sequences come from an adult with COVID-19.

The chain carries TRBV28 and TRBJ2-3; 11 nucleotides agree with TRBD2. V lost 5 bases and J lost 0; bases outside the gene matches: 4. Germline V gene sequence: CDR1 MDHEN, CDR2 SYDVKM. CDR3 size: 16 residues. The DNA for the CDR3 is TGTGCCAGCAGTCCGACTAGCGGGGCTAGCACAGATACGCAGTATTTT. This gives the protein CASSPTSGASTDTQYF.

The rearrangement joins TRBV5-6 to TRBJ2-5; D gene unclear. CDR3 size: 15 residues. CDR1 SGHDT and CDR2 YYEEEE come from the germline V gene. V was trimmed by 4 bases and J by 5 bases, leaving 18 bases between them. The CDR3 bases are TGTGCCAGCAGCGACCCCAAGGCTGGTGCGGAGACCCAGTACTTC. Its translation: CASSDPKAGAETQYF.